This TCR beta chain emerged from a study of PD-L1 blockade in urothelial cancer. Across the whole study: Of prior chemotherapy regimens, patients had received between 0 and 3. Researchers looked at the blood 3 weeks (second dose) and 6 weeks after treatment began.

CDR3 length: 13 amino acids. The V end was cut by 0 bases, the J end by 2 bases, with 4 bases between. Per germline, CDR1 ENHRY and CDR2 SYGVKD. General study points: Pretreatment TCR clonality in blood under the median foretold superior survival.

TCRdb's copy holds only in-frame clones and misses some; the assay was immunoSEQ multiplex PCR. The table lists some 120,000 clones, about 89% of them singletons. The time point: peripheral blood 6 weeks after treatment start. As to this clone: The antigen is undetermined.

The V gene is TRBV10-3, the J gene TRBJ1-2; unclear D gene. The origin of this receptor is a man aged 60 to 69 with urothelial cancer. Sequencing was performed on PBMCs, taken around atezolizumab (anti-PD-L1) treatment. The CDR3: CAISESENYGYTF. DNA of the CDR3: TGTGCCATCAGTGAGTCGGAGAACTATGGCTACACCTTC.